The clone carrying this TCR beta chain was found a few times. Antigen unknown. V dropped 2 bases and J dropped 3 bases, with 11 bases sitting between them. CDR3 length: 15 residues. Looked up from germline, CDR1 is SNHLY and CDR2 is FYNNEI. The source of the sample is a study of blood T cells in healthy people across ages. General study findings and limits: In older individuals, TCR beta diversity per million T cells was lower, falling roughly linearly with age.

Then a second PCR, running about 6 to 12 cycles, was carried out with a sample-barcoded 5' primer and a J-beta primer mix. Every single cDNA molecule received a tag from a template-switch adaptor with 12 random nucleotides. Individual samples furnished no less than 3 million CDR3-containing paired-end reads apiece. TCRdb redid the calling of the 5' RACE reads with MiXCR, one entry per CDR3 protein. In the table there are more than 550,000 distinct CDR3 sequences, about 20% of which are singletons. Drawing of peripheral blood yielded 8.5 to 10 milliliters from each donor. The J gene is TRBJ1-5, the V gene TRBV2, with D hard to call. Material for sequencing was blood. The TCR sequence derives from a man aged 65 to 79 in good health. This CDR3 reads CASSESGIFNQPQHF. CDR3 nucleotide sequence: TGTGCCAGCAGTGAATCCGGAATTTTCAATCAGCCCCAGCATTTT.